These T cell receptor beta chains were read from a single sample in a study of blood T cell repertoires in COVID-19. Sequencing used immunoSEQ multiplex PCR; TCRdb keeps in-frame clones, though not all of them. The sample lists fewer than 250,000 clones; more than 75% were seen once. Sequenced: PBMCs or T cells enriched from blood (not recorded which). These receptors were obtained from a woman aged 45-65 years with acute COVID-19. Each CDR3 is given with its conserved first and last residue. The D gene is left open where the match is weak. The size of a clone is reported for some rows only, either as once, few or many, or as a class for expanded clones.

v_call: TRBV30; clone_size: -; d_call: -; j_call: TRBJ1-1; cdr3_length: 11; cdr3_aa: CAWRINTEAFF; cdr3_nt: TGTGCCTGGAGAATAAACACTGAAGCTTTCTTT
v_call: TRBV2; clone_size: -; d_call: -; j_call: TRBJ1-2; cdr3_length: 14; cdr3_aa: CASTRDPSNYGYTF; cdr3_nt: TGTGCCAGCACGCGGGATCCCTCTAACTATGGCTACACCTTC
v_call: TRBV27; clone_size: -; d_call: -; j_call: TRBJ1-6; cdr3_length: 16; cdr3_aa: CASSSRGPLYNSPLHF; cdr3_nt: TGTGCCAGCAGTTCCAGGGGCCCTTTGTATAATTCACCCCTCCACTTT
v_call: TRBV3-1/TRBV3-2; clone_size: -; d_call: -; j_call: TRBJ1-5; cdr3_length: 12; cdr3_aa: CASSLSGRPQHF; cdr3_nt: TGTGCCAGCAGCCTATCTGGGCGGCCCCAGCATTTT
v_call: TRBV6-6; clone_size: -; d_call: TRBD1; j_call: TRBJ1-1; cdr3_length: 16; cdr3_aa: CASSSGVGQGDTEAFF; cdr3_nt: TGTGCCAGCAGTTCGGGAGTGGGGCAGGGGGACACTGAAGCTTTCTTT
v_call: TRBV6-1; clone_size: -; d_call: -; j_call: TRBJ2-1; cdr3_length: 13; cdr3_aa: CASSHALGGEQFF; cdr3_nt: TGTGCCAGCAGTCACGCCTTGGGGGGTGAGCAGTTCTTC
v_call: TRBV6-5; clone_size: -; d_call: TRBD1; j_call: TRBJ1-2; cdr3_length: 13; cdr3_aa: CASSTRTGYLYTF; cdr3_nt: TGTGCCAGCAGTACTAGGACAGGGTACCTCTATACCTTC
v_call: TRBV28; clone_size: -; d_call: TRBD1; j_call: TRBJ1-2; cdr3_length: 15; cdr3_aa: CASSREGQGVGGYTF; cdr3_nt: TGTGCCAGCAGCCGGGAAGGACAGGGGGTTGGAGGCTACACCTTC
v_call: TRBV7-3; clone_size: -; d_call: -; j_call: TRBJ2-5; cdr3_length: 16; cdr3_aa: CASSLTGTFNSETQYF; cdr3_nt: TGTGCCAGCAGCTTAACGGGGACATTCAATTCGGAGACCCAGTACTTC
v_call: TRBV28; clone_size: -; d_call: -; j_call: TRBJ1-1; cdr3_length: 16; cdr3_aa: CASSSLRDPWGTEAFF; cdr3_nt: TGTGCCAGCAGCTCCTTGCGGGACCCCTGGGGGACTGAAGCTTTCTTT
v_call: TRBV6-2/TRBV6-3; clone_size: -; d_call: TRBD1; j_call: TRBJ2-6; cdr3_length: 15; cdr3_aa: CASSSTGIGANVLTF; cdr3_nt: TGTGCCAGCAGTTCGACAGGGATAGGGGCCAACGTCCTGACTTTC
v_call: TRBV9; clone_size: -; d_call: TRBD2; j_call: TRBJ2-3; cdr3_length: 15; cdr3_aa: CASSEGLAGADTQYF; cdr3_nt: TGTGCCAGCAGCGAGGGACTAGCGGGGGCAGATACGCAGTATTTT
v_call: TRBV19; clone_size: -; d_call: -; j_call: TRBJ1-4; cdr3_length: 11; cdr3_aa: CASSMAEKLFF; cdr3_nt: TGTGCCAGTAGTATGGCTGAAAAACTGTTTTTT
v_call: TRBV5-1; clone_size: -; d_call: -; j_call: TRBJ1-1; cdr3_length: 15; cdr3_aa: CASSLDSSPNTEAFF; cdr3_nt: TGCGCCAGCAGCTTGGATAGCAGCCCGAACACTGAAGCTTTCTTT
v_call: TRBV7-2; clone_size: many; d_call: -; j_call: TRBJ1-1; cdr3_length: 14; cdr3_aa: CASSLLGRGPEAFF; cdr3_nt: TGTGCCAGCAGCTTATTAGGCAGGGGCCCTGAAGCTTTCTTT
v_call: TRBV28; clone_size: -; d_call: -; j_call: TRBJ1-2; cdr3_length: 14; cdr3_aa: CASSLAPTGYGYTF; cdr3_nt: TGTGCCAGCAGTTTGGCCCCTACGGGCTATGGCTACACCTTC
v_call: TRBV11-2; clone_size: -; d_call: -; j_call: TRBJ1-2; cdr3_length: 15; cdr3_aa: CASSPQVIANYGYTF; cdr3_nt: TGTGCCAGCAGCCCGCAGGTTATAGCTAACTATGGCTACACCTTC
v_call: TRBV5-5; clone_size: -; d_call: -; j_call: TRBJ1-1; cdr3_length: 13; cdr3_aa: CASSLLDYTEAFF; cdr3_nt: TGTGCCAGCAGCTTGCTGGACTACACTGAAGCTTTCTTT
v_call: TRBV6-5; clone_size: once; d_call: TRBD1; j_call: TRBJ1-6; cdr3_length: 14; cdr3_aa: CASSLTGDGSPLHF; cdr3_nt: TGTGCCAGCAGTTTGACAGGGGACGGATCACCCCTCCACTTT
v_call: TRBV6-4; clone_size: -; d_call: -; j_call: TRBJ1-1; cdr3_length: 15; cdr3_aa: CASSAGAGLSTEAFF; cdr3_nt: TGTGCCAGCAGCGCCGGGGCGGGGCTGAGCACTGAAGCTTTCTTT
v_call: TRBV10-1; clone_size: -; d_call: TRBD2; j_call: TRBJ2-3; cdr3_length: 18; cdr3_aa: CASSGSGGGASITDTQYF; cdr3_nt: TGCGCCAGCAGTGGTTCCGGCGGGGGGGCCTCAATTACAGATACGCAGTATTTT
v_call: TRBV6-5; clone_size: -; d_call: -; j_call: TRBJ1-5; cdr3_length: 13; cdr3_aa: CASSYSRNQPQHF; cdr3_nt: TGTGCCAGCAGTTACTCCCGGAATCAGCCCCAGCATTTT
v_call: TRBV6-5; clone_size: -; d_call: -; j_call: TRBJ1-5; cdr3_length: 14; cdr3_aa: CASSYGQKNQPQHF; cdr3_nt: TGTGCCAGCAGTTACGGACAGAAAAATCAGCCCCAGCATTTT
v_call: TRBV29-1; clone_size: -; d_call: -; j_call: TRBJ1-1; cdr3_length: 13; cdr3_aa: CSVDRFEGTEAFF; cdr3_nt: TGCAGCGTTGACAGGTTCGAGGGCACTGAAGCTTTCTTT
v_call: TRBV6-5; clone_size: -; d_call: -; j_call: TRBJ2-1; cdr3_length: 15; cdr3_aa: CASIVGGAGYNEQFF; cdr3_nt: TGTGCCAGCATCGTGGGGGGGGCCGGCTACAATGAGCAGTTCTTC
v_call: TRBV27; clone_size: -; d_call: TRBD1; j_call: TRBJ1-5; cdr3_length: 14; cdr3_aa: CASARGQGHQPQHF; cdr3_nt: TGTGCCAGCGCAAGGGGACAGGGCCATCAGCCCCAGCATTTT
v_call: TRBV4-1; clone_size: -; d_call: -; j_call: TRBJ1-5; cdr3_length: 13; cdr3_aa: CARSGESNQPQHF; cdr3_nt: TGCGCCAGGTCGGGGGAAAGCAATCAGCCCCAGCATTTT
v_call: TRBV10-3; clone_size: -; d_call: -; j_call: TRBJ1-2; cdr3_length: 14; cdr3_aa: CAISESKGGYGYTF; cdr3_nt: TGTGCCATCAGTGAGTCGAAAGGCGGCTATGGCTACACCTTC
v_call: TRBV7-9; clone_size: -; d_call: -; j_call: TRBJ1-1; cdr3_length: 15; cdr3_aa: CASSPHQQINTEAFF; cdr3_nt: TGTGCCAGCAGCCCCCACCAACAGATTAACACTGAAGCTTTCTTT
v_call: TRBV7-9; clone_size: few; d_call: -; j_call: TRBJ2-2; cdr3_length: 15; cdr3_aa: CASSHRSGVPGELFF; cdr3_nt: TGTGCCAGCAGCCATCGGTCAGGGGTCCCCGGGGAGCTGTTTTTT
v_call: TRBV28; clone_size: -; d_call: -; j_call: TRBJ1-5; cdr3_length: 17; cdr3_aa: CASSIIYGRGPNQPQHF; cdr3_nt: TGTGCCAGCAGCATAATTTATGGTAGAGGGCCCAATCAGCCCCAGCATTTT
v_call: TRBV12-5; clone_size: -; d_call: -; j_call: TRBJ2-5; cdr3_length: 15; cdr3_aa: CASGLGQGQIETQYF; cdr3_nt: TGTGCTAGTGGTTTGGGACAAGGACAGATCGAGACCCAGTACTTC
v_call: TRBV18; clone_size: -; d_call: -; j_call: TRBJ1-1; cdr3_length: 14; cdr3_aa: CASSPRVVGTEAFF; cdr3_nt: TGTGCCAGCTCACCCAGGGTTGTGGGCACTGAAGCTTTCTTT
v_call: TRBV6-5; clone_size: -; d_call: TRBD1; j_call: TRBJ1-1; cdr3_length: 14; cdr3_aa: CASFSGQGNTEAFF; cdr3_nt: TGTGCCTCCTTTTCAGGACAGGGGAACACTGAAGCTTTCTTT
v_call: TRBV6-4; clone_size: few; d_call: -; j_call: TRBJ2-2; cdr3_length: 15; cdr3_aa: CASSDGQSGTGELFF; cdr3_nt: TGTGCCAGCAGTGACGGGCAGTCAGGCACCGGGGAGCTGTTTTTT
v_call: TRBV5-1; clone_size: -; d_call: TRBD1; j_call: TRBJ1-3; cdr3_length: 15; cdr3_aa: CASSSYTGGGNTIYF; cdr3_nt: TGCGCCAGCAGCTCTTACACAGGGGGCGGAAACACCATATATTTT
v_call: TRBV28; clone_size: -; d_call: -; j_call: TRBJ1-6; cdr3_length: 14; cdr3_aa: CSRRGSLYNSPLHF; cdr3_nt: TGTTCCAGGCGGGGAAGCCTCTATAATTCACCCCTCCACTTT
v_call: TRBV6-5; clone_size: -; d_call: TRBD1; j_call: TRBJ1-2; cdr3_length: 13; cdr3_aa: CASRVQGDYGYTF; cdr3_nt: TGTGCCAGCAGGGTACAGGGGGACTATGGCTACACCTTC
v_call: TRBV21-1; clone_size: -; d_call: -; j_call: TRBJ1-2; cdr3_length: 16; cdr3_aa: CASSREDRSRSYGYTF; cdr3_nt: TGTGCCAGCAGCAGAGAGGACAGGTCCCGCTCCTATGGCTACACCTTC
v_call: TRBV5-8; clone_size: -; d_call: -; j_call: TRBJ2-1; cdr3_length: 15; cdr3_aa: CASSSTGYTDNEQFF; cdr3_nt: TGTGCCAGCAGCTCAACAGGCTACACAGACAATGAGCAGTTCTTC
v_call: TRBV27; clone_size: -; d_call: -; j_call: TRBJ1-1; cdr3_length: 15; cdr3_aa: CASSLSRLGGTEAFF; cdr3_nt: TGTGCCAGCAGTTTATCGAGGTTGGGTGGGACTGAAGCTTTCTTT
v_call: TRBV29-1; clone_size: -; d_call: -; j_call: TRBJ2-5; cdr3_length: 13; cdr3_aa: CSVDRTSSETQYF; cdr3_nt: TGCAGCGTGGACAGGACTAGCTCAGAGACCCAGTACTTC
v_call: TRBV4-1; clone_size: -; d_call: -; j_call: TRBJ1-2; cdr3_length: 15; cdr3_aa: CASSQDPHSHYGYTF; cdr3_nt: TGCGCCAGCAGCCAAGACCCCCACTCTCACTATGGCTACACCTTC
v_call: TRBV7-2; clone_size: -; d_call: TRBD2; j_call: TRBJ2-3; cdr3_length: 15; cdr3_aa: CASTGGAYYADTQYF; cdr3_nt: TGTGCCAGCACCGGGGGGGCCTATTATGCAGATACGCAGTATTTT
v_call: TRBV6-5; clone_size: -; d_call: TRBD1; j_call: TRBJ1-2; cdr3_length: 13; cdr3_aa: CATSTGGAYGYTF; cdr3_nt: TGTGCCACCAGTACAGGGGGCGCGTATGGCTACACCTTC
v_call: TRBV3-1/TRBV3-2; clone_size: -; d_call: TRBD1; j_call: TRBJ1-6; cdr3_length: 17; cdr3_aa: CASSPRGRDRGNSPLHF; cdr3_nt: TGTGCCAGCAGCCCTCGGGGCCGGGACAGGGGTAATTCACCCCTCCACTTT